What follows are 15 T cell receptor beta chains derived from one specimen sequenced in a study of CDR3 diversity in severe acne. Using its own MiXCR run on the PCR reads, TCRdb lists one record per CDR3 protein. The sample has around 91,000 distinct CDR3 sequences, under 65% seen once. Sequenced sample: blood. The receptors here all came from a male donor in good health, without acne.

The genes are TRBV11-2 and TRBJ2-7, with 7 bases fitting TRBD2. The germline gives CDR1 SGHAT, CDR2 FQNNGV. V shed 5 bases, J shed 3 bases, and the junction held 10 bases outside the gene matches. The CDR3 totals 15 residues. The CDR3 DNA reads as TGTGCCAGCAGCCCTGAAAGGGAGGGGAACTACGAGCAGTACTTC. It is translated as CASSPEREGNYEQYF.

This chain joins TRBV11-2 and TRBJ2-2; the match to TRBD2 covers 8 bases. CDR1 and CDR2 (germline): SGHAT, FQNNGV. The trim removed 2 bases at V and 8 bases at J, leaving 4 bases unmatched. The length of the CDR3 is 14 residues. The chain's CDR3 is CASSLFAGGGELFF. CDR3 DNA sequence: TGTGCCAGCAGCTTATTTGCGGGAGGAGGGGAGCTGTTTTTT.

This clonotype was seen more than once but under ten times. The chain employs TRBV19 and TRBJ1-4, with 7 bases fitting TRBD1. V gave up 5 bases and J gave up 5 bases; unmatched junction bases: 2. The length of the CDR3 is 13 residues. Germline values: CDR1 LNHDA, CDR2 SQIVND (reference sequence). In DNA form, the CDR3 reads TGTGCCAGTAGTCGGGGACAGAATGAAAAACTGTTTTTT. This codes for CASSRGQNEKLFF.

The J gene is TRBJ2-7, the V gene TRBV5-1, with 11 bases lining up with TRBD1. The germline V gene encodes CDR1 SGHRS and CDR2 YFSETQ. V shed 4 bases and J 6 bases; nucleotides not matched to a gene: 0. The CDR3 is 12 residues long. The CDR3 DNA follows: TGCGCCAGCAGCGGGACAGGGGGCGAGCAGTACTTC. It is translated as CASSGTGGEQYF.

The chain recombines TRBV20-1 with TRBJ2-3; D is uncertain. The germline CDR1 and CDR2 sequences are DFQATT and SNEGSKA (reference sequence). V lost 6 bases, J lost 6 bases, and 10 bases lay in between. There are 11 residues in the CDR3. The CDR3 loop reads CSAEWADTQYF. CDR3 in DNA: TGCAGTGCCGAATGGGCGGATACGCAGTATTTT.

The chain couples TRBV27 to TRBJ1-5; D remains unclear. Germline V gene data show CDR1 as MNHEY and CDR2 as SMNVEV (reference sequence). Trimming took off 2 bases at V and 4 bases at J, with 9 bases between the two ends. The CDR3 runs 14 residues. The CDR3 sequence is CASSLMGRNQPQHF. DNA of the CDR3: TGTGCCAGCAGTTTAATGGGAAGAAATCAGCCCCAGCATTTT.

This clonotype was counted ten times or more. V usage is TRBV10-1 and J usage is TRBJ1-1; 9 bases agree with TRBD1. V lost 0 bases and J lost 9; bases outside the gene matches: 5. This CDR3 comprises 14 residues. The germline V gene has CDR1 WNHNN and CDR2 SYGVQD (reference sequence). The CDR3 region has the DNA TGCGCCAGCAGTGAGTCAGGGACAGGGCTTAAAGCTTTCTTT. This translates into CASSESGTGLKAFF.

The chain is built from TRBV5-1 and TRBJ2-7, with 10 bases identical to TRBD1. The CDR3 has 16 amino acids. Losses at the gene ends were 0 bases for V and 2 bases for J; bases not matched to a gene: 5. CDR1 SGHRS and CDR2 YFSETQ come from the germline V gene. CDR3 nucleotide sequence: TGCGCCAGCAGCTTGGGCGGGACAGGGGTTACCTACGAGCAGTACTTC. Its protein product is CASSLGGTGVTYEQYF.

The chain recombines TRBV7-6 with TRBJ2-7; the D is unclear. Trimming removed 8 bases at V and 4 bases at J, with 15 bases between. The CDR3 is 13 residues long. Germline V lookup: CDR1 SGHVS, CDR2 FNYEAQ. The CDR3 here is CASANIRLYEQYF. Here the CDR3 DNA reads TGTGCCAGCGCCAACATCAGGCTTTACGAGCAGTACTTC.

This clonotype was counted at least ten times. The gene calls are TRBV19 and TRBJ1-2; tentative D call: TRBD1 (5 bases). With 5 bases removed from V and 3 bases from J, the gap between germline ends came to 16 bases. The CDR3 has 15 amino acids. Germline values: CDR1 LNHDA, CDR2 SQIVND (reference sequence). The CDR3 is CASSPVPGRHYGYTF. CDR3 sequence (DNA): TGTGCCAGTAGTCCTGTCCCGGGACGGCACTATGGCTACACCTTC.

The chain recombines TRBV28 with TRBJ1-2; no clear D. The CDR3 runs to 13 residues. CDR1 is MDHEN, CDR2 SYDVKM, per germline. V gave up 6 bases and J gave up 4 bases, with 12 bases separating them. CDR3 nucleotide sequence: TGTGCCAGCAGAGGGCCCCTGGCCTATGGCTACACCTTC. Protein sequence: CASRGPLAYGYTF.

This clonotype was picked up a small number of times. The chain couples TRBV6-5 to TRBJ1-3; D is ambiguous. Germline V gene data show CDR1 as MNHEY and CDR2 as SVGAGI. V lost 5 bases to trimming and J lost 6 bases, with 17 bases between them. The CDR3 has 15 residues. The CDR3 sequence is CASSPYHEGLNTIYF. CDR3 nucleotide sequence: TGTGCCAGCAGTCCATATCACGAGGGCCTAAACACCATATATTTT.

This clonotype has ten or more counts. This chain uses TRBV2 with TRBJ1-6; no firm D call. CDR3 length equals 14 residues. Germline V gives CDR1 SNHLY, CDR2 FYNNEI. With 4 bases removed from V and 10 bases from J, the gap between germline ends came to 14 bases. The CDR3 protein is CASSGVVAGSPLHF. CDR3 nucleotides: TGTGCCAGCAGTGGGGTGGTGGCTGGCTCACCCCTCCACTTT.

This clonotype was counted a few times. CDR3 in amino acids: CASTDSQPQHF. CDR3 DNA: TGTGCCAGCACCGATAGTCAGCCCCAGCATTTT. V is TRBV25-1 and J is TRBJ1-5; D gene unclear. Trimming took off 7 bases at V and 6 bases at J, with 7 bases between the two ends. The germline V gene encodes CDR1 MGHDK and CDR2 SYGVNS. The length of the CDR3 is 11 residues.

The chain employs TRBV7-9 and TRBJ2-5; D not resolved. Germline CDR1 SEHNR, CDR2 FQNEAQ (reference sequence). This CDR3 is 13 amino acids long. The V and J ends lost 0 bases and 1 base respectively, with 3 bases between them. This CDR3 is CASSLASQETQYF. The CDR3 DNA follows: TGTGCCAGCAGCTTAGCCAGCCAAGAGACCCAGTACTTC.